A selection of T cell receptor beta chains follows, all from one sample in a study of T cells in Graves' hyperthyroidism and ophthalmopathy. TCRdb independently ran MiXCR on the multiplex PCR reads; one entry per CDR3 protein. The table has roughly 750,000 distinct CDR3 sequences, about 15% seen once. What was sequenced was blood. The source of these receptors is a man aged 18 to 35 with Graves' hyperthyroidism. The conserved cysteine and the conserved F or W are not part of the CDR3 here.

J: TRBJ1-5; length: 12; V: TRBV10-3; CDR3: AIGENRVNQPQH
J: TRBJ2-7; length: 11; V: TRBV20-1; CDR3: SASPKSSYEQY
J: TRBJ2-5; length: 13; V: TRBV9; CDR3: ASTVRGRGQETQY
J: TRBJ1-2; length: 13; V: TRBV7-9; CDR3: ASSLVGQGIYGYT
J: TRBJ2-1; length: 12; V: TRBV30; CDR3: AWSPGGPRNEQF
J: TRBJ2-2; length: 14; V: TRBV7-9; CDR3: ASSSSGTGFNGELF
J: TRBJ1-2; length: 12; V: TRBV3-1; CDR3: TSRGQGRDYGYT
J: TRBJ2-6; length: 11; V: TRBV19; CDR3: AAASEGANVLT
J: TRBJ1-2; length: 12; V: TRBV30; CDR3: AWNNDGDGYGYT
J: TRBJ2-7; length: 12; V: TRBV29-1; CDR3: SVEDQKAGYEQY
J: TRBJ2-3; length: 15; V: TRBV28; CDR3: ASSPPDRGRGADTQY
J: TRBJ2-7; length: 13; V: TRBV9; CDR3: ASSVEPGGNYEQY
J: TRBJ2-7; length: 13; V: TRBV20-1; CDR3: SASWGWRGRIEQY
J: TRBJ1-5; length: 11; V: TRBV2; CDR3: ASSDKGRQPQH
J: TRBJ2-3; length: 12; V: TRBV5-6; CDR3: ASSLASGSDTQY
J: TRBJ2-1; length: 15; V: TRBV28; CDR3: ASWTGPGTSRGNEQF
J: TRBJ2-7; length: 10; V: TRBV12-3/TRBV12-4; CDR3: ASSLQGYERY
J: TRBJ1-1; length: 11; V: TRBV2; CDR3: ATQGPGNTEAF
J: TRBJ2-3; length: 13; V: TRBV9; CDR3: ASSADRGRSDTQY
J: TRBJ1-1; length: 11; V: TRBV19; CDR3: ASSTHLNTEAF
J: TRBJ2-1; length: 13; V: TRBV6-1; CDR3: ASSELAGSNNEQF
J: TRBJ2-7; length: 11; V: TRBV20-1; CDR3: SAPTFGSPEQY
J: TRBJ2-1; length: 14; V: TRBV27; CDR3: ASRPIAGVAYNEQF
J: TRBJ2-1; length: 14; V: TRBV6-6; CDR3: ASSYSGGYPVGEQF
J: TRBJ2-1; length: 11; V: TRBV30; CDR3: AWSRSAGSEQF